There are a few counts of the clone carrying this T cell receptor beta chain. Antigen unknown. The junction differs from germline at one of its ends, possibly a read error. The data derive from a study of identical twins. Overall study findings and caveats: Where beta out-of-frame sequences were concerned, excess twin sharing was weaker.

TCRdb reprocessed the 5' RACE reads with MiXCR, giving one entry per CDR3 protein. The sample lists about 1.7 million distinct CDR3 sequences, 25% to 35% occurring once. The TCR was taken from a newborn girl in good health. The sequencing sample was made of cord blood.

The chain's CDR3 is CASSLPGLASYTDTQYF. The CDR3 DNA reads TGTGCTAGCAGCTTACCGGGACTAGCTTCCTACACAGATACGCAGTATTTT. V is TRBV7-7 and J is TRBJ2-3, with TRBD2 matching over 9 bases. CDR3 length: 17 amino acids. Germline V gives CDR1 SSHAT, CDR2 FNYEAQ (reference sequence).